This TCR beta chain derives from a study of identical twins. This clonotype was seen a handful of times. Each CDR3 protein is one row after TCRdb ran MiXCR on the 5' RACE reads. The sample yields 450,000 or so distinct CDR3 sequences, 12% to 15% seen once. The CDR3 totals 12 residues. Trimming removed 6 bases from V and 6 bases from J, with 9 bases in between. The germline CDR1 and CDR2 sequences are SNHLY and FYNNEI. The sample was also reused in another study, on yellow fever vaccine responses in identical twins.

The sequence was collected from a woman younger than 35 in good health. The specimen was CD4+ T cells sorted from blood. V is TRBV2 and J is TRBJ2-1, with D possibly called TRBD1 or TRBD2 (5 bases each). CDR3 sequence reads: CASRGERNEQFF. CDR3 in DNA: TGTGCCAGCAGGGGGGAGCGCAATGAGCAGTTCTTC.